A single sample is the source of the 2 T cell receptor beta chains below, sequenced in a study of T-cell reconstitution after alpha-beta-depleted transplantation in children. During its preparation, the TCRbeta library received unique molecular identifiers. TCRdb redid the calling of the PCR reads with MiXCR, one entry per CDR3 protein. The repertoire has more than 120,000 distinct CDR3 sequences, roughly 9% of them found once; the top ten carry roughly 20%. The source was PBMCs, mostly from graft donor cells, collected 180 days after TCRalphabeta/CD19-depleted stem cell transplant. These receptors were taken from a female patient aged 2 to 10 who had a stem cell transplant for congenital amegakaryocytic thrombocytopenia, so the T cells may come from the graft donor.

This clonotype was observed many times. This rearrangement joins TRBV28 to TRBJ2-2; 9 bases are shared with TRBD2. The ends lost 2 bases at V and 6 bases at J; junction bases unmatched: 4. The CDR3 covers 15 residues. The V gene's germline CDR1 is MDHEN and CDR2 SYDVKM. CDR3 sequence (DNA): TGTGCCAGCAGTTTAACTAGCGGGTGGGCCGGGGAGCTGTTTTTT. Its translation is CASSLTSGWAGELFF.

The chain links TRBV27 to TRBJ1-5, with 8 positions matching TRBD1. This CDR3 spans 14 amino acids. Germline trimming cut 2 bases from V and 10 bases from J; bases unmatched to any gene: 7. CDR1 MNHEY and CDR2 SMNVEV come from the germline V gene (reference sequence). CDR3 region: CASSLGTGRSPQHF. The DNA for the CDR3 is TGTGCCAGCAGTTTAGGGACAGGTCGGTCCCCCCAGCATTTT.